This is a list of T cell receptor beta chains from one sample in a study of blood T cell repertoires in COVID-19. Only in-frame clones appear in the TCRdb table, and some are missing; sequencing was by immunoSEQ multiplex PCR. This table holds about 260,000 clones, roughly 86% found once. Sequencing input: peripheral blood. These receptors were obtained from a woman aged 55-75 years with COVID-19, enrolled during active disease. Each CDR3 is given with its conserved first and last residue. D genes are given only for firm matches. Where a row states a size, it is once, few, many or the class of an expanded clone; other rows omit it.

V	J	size	D	CDR3	DNA
TRBV18	TRBJ1-5	once	.	CASSPQHTTAQHF	TGTGCCAGCTCACCCCAACACACCACCGCCCAGCATTTT
TRBV11-2	TRBJ2-1	few	TRBD2	CASTPAGLVVNEQFF	TGTGCCAGCACCCCCGCGGGACTAGTCGTCAATGAGCAGTTCTTC
TRBV28	TRBJ2-1	.	TRBD2	CASSWEGGPYNEQFF	TGTGCCAGCAGTTGGGAGGGCGGACCCTACAATGAGCAGTTCTTC
TRBV19	TRBJ2-1	.	TRBD2	CASSSLDAGAYNEQFF	TGTGCCAGTAGTTCCCTAGACGCGGGAGCCTACAATGAGCAGTTCTTC
TRBV11-2	TRBJ2-7	once	TRBD2	CASSQRTSGSSEQYF	TGTGCCAGCAGCCAAAGGACTAGCGGGAGTAGCGAGCAGTACTTC
TRBV5-1	TRBJ1-1	.	.	CASSIVLNTEAFF	TGCGCCAGCAGCATCGTTCTGAACACTGAAGCTTTCTTT
TRBV10-2	TRBJ1-5	.	.	CASSEVPTVLSNQPQHF	TGCGCCAGCAGTGAGGTTCCGACAGTACTTAGCAATCAGCCCCAGCATTTT
TRBV5-4	TRBJ1-2	.	.	CASSLAGYNYGYTF	TGTGCCAGCAGCTTGGCGGGGTATAACTATGGCTACACCTTC
TRBV27	TRBJ1-1	.	TRBD1	CASSSLGTGWAEAFF	TGTGCCAGCAGTTCTCTCGGGACAGGGTGGGCTGAAGCTTTCTTT
TRBV12-3/TRBV12-4	TRBJ1-3	.	.	CASSAGNTIYF	TGTGCCAGCTCTGCGGGAAACACCATATATTTT
TRBV5-1	TRBJ1-6	.	TRBD1	CASSLALGQENSPLHF	TGCGCCAGCAGCTTGGCCCTGGGACAGGAAAATTCACCCCTCCACTTT
TRBV3-1/TRBV3-2	TRBJ1-2	once	.	CASSRGQGSRTGSGYTF	TGTGCCAGCAGCCGGGGGCAGGGGAGCCGAACGGGGAGCGGCTACACCTTC
TRBV7-3	TRBJ2-3	.	TRBD1	CASSLQNSGQGTDTQYF	TGTGCCAGCAGCTTACAAAACTCCGGACAGGGTACAGATACGCAGTATTTT
TRBV28	TRBJ1-1	.	TRBD1	CASSPPTGGRTEAFF	TGTGCCAGCAGTCCCCCGACAGGGGGGAGGACTGAAGCTTTCTTT
TRBV11-3	TRBJ2-7	.	TRBD1	CASSSGTGYEQYF	TGTGCCAGCAGCTCTGGGACAGGATACGAGCAGTACTTC
TRBV4-2	TRBJ2-4	.	TRBD1	CASSGGQVLAKNIQYF	TGTGCCAGCAGCGGAGGACAGGTCCTAGCCAAAAACATTCAGTACTTC
TRBV9	TRBJ2-3	.	.	CASSPLALDTDTQYF	TGTGCCAGCAGCCCCCTAGCGTTAGACACAGATACGCAGTATTTT
TRBV7-7	TRBJ2-5	.	TRBD1	CASSLAPGQGGQETQYF	TGTGCCAGCAGCTTAGCACCCGGACAGGGTGGGCAAGAGACCCAGTACTTC
TRBV7-3	TRBJ2-2	.	.	CASSVGVAGELFF	TGTGCCAGCAGCGTAGGGGTGGCCGGGGAGCTGTTTTTT
TRBV27	TRBJ1-2	.	.	CASSSEGTNGYTF	TGTGCCAGCAGCTCGGAGGGCACAAATGGCTACACCTTC
TRBV29-1	TRBJ1-4	.	.	CSASGLPPKEKLFF	TGCAGCGCCTCGGGACTACCACCCAAAGAAAAACTGTTTTTT
TRBV5-1	TRBJ1-6	.	TRBD1	CASSADRVVSPLHF	TGCGCCAGCAGCGCCGACAGGGTAGTGTCACCCCTCCACTTT
TRBV11-3	TRBJ2-1	.	.	CASSLGSSYNEQFF	TGTGCCAGCAGCTTGGGGAGCTCCTACAATGAGCAGTTCTTC
TRBV11-2	TRBJ1-2	.	.	CASSLVPSSDSYGYTF	TGTGCCAGCAGCTTAGTACCATCCTCGGACAGCTATGGCTACACCTTC
TRBV27	TRBJ2-7	.	.	CASKSTGTYEQYF	TGTGCCAGCAAGTCGACAGGAACCTACGAGCAGTACTTC
TRBV29-1	TRBJ2-3	.	TRBD2	CSVLGQSGRVPDTQYF	TGCAGCGTCCTCGGACAAAGCGGGAGAGTCCCAGATACGCAGTATTTT
TRBV9	TRBJ1-6	.	.	CASSVGGSSYNSPLHF	TGTGCCAGCAGCGTAGGTGGTAGCTCCTATAATTCACCCCTCCACTTT
TRBV7-2	TRBJ1-5	.	TRBD1	CASSATGGFSQPQHF	TGTGCCAGCAGCGCGACAGGGGGCTTTAGTCAGCCCCAGCATTTT
TRBV6-1	TRBJ1-4	.	TRBD1	CAIKGAQEKLFF	TGTGCCATCAAGGGGGCACAGGAAAAACTGTTTTTT
TRBV2	TRBJ2-1	.	TRBD2	CASSSSGNSYNEQFF	TGTGCCAGCAGCTCTAGCGGGAACTCCTACAATGAGCAGTTCTTC
TRBV9	TRBJ2-1	.	.	CASSPRSAQAPNEQFF	TGTGCCAGCAGCCCAAGAAGCGCCCAAGCCCCCAATGAGCAGTTCTTC
TRBV5-1	TRBJ1-2	.	.	CASSLGGTDGYTF	TGCGCCAGCAGCTTGGGCGGGACGGATGGCTACACCTTC
TRBV6-2/TRBV6-3	TRBJ2-1	.	TRBD2	CASSYSGLAKNEQFF	TGTGCCAGCAGTTACTCGGGACTAGCGAAAAATGAGCAGTTCTTC
TRBV11-2	TRBJ2-3	.	TRBD1	CASSLTGQGADTQYF	TGTGCCAGCAGCTTAACGGGACAGGGGGCAGATACGCAGTATTTT
TRBV19	TRBJ2-5	.	.	CASSIEPGTMRQETQYF	TGTGCCAGTAGTATAGAACCCGGGACAATGAGACAAGAGACCCAGTACTTC
TRBV5-1	TRBJ1-4	.	.	CASSAVWANEKLFF	TGCGCCAGCAGCGCCGTTTGGGCAAATGAAAAACTGTTTTTT
TRBV30	TRBJ2-1	.	TRBD2	CAQVAPGGRIHNEQFF	TGTGCCCAAGTGGCGCCGGGCGGGAGAATCCACAATGAGCAGTTCTTC
TRBV15	TRBJ1-3	.	.	CATGRTISNSGNTIYF	TGTGCCACTGGTAGAACCATCTCTAACTCTGGAAACACCATATATTTT
TRBV7-8	TRBJ1-5	.	.	CASSLALSLQSNQPQHF	TGTGCCAGCAGCTTAGCGCTAAGTCTACAGTCCAATCAGCCCCAGCATTTT
TRBV7-8	TRBJ2-1	few	.	CASSQKPRGPEQFF	TGTGCCAGCAGCCAAAAACCCAGGGGCCCTGAGCAGTTCTTC
TRBV27	TRBJ2-2	few	TRBD2	CASSPLGRAGELFF	TGTGCCAGCAGTCCACTAGGGAGGGCCGGGGAGCTGTTTTTT
TRBV4-3	TRBJ2-5	.	.	CASSQTSGQETQYF	TGCGCCAGCAGCCAAACAAGCGGCCAAGAGACCCAGTACTTC
TRBV9	TRBJ2-1	.	TRBD2	CASSVSWTSHHEQFF	TGTGCCAGCAGCGTATCTTGGACTAGTCACCATGAGCAGTTCTTC
TRBV15	TRBJ2-1	.	.	CATSRDYGHNEQFF	TGTGCCACCAGCAGAGATTATGGCCACAATGAGCAGTTCTTC
TRBV4-1	TRBJ1-2	.	TRBD1	CASSQPSGQRGDGYTF	TGCGCCAGCAGCCAACCCTCGGGACAGAGAGGAGATGGCTACACCTTC
TRBV15	TRBJ2-7	.	.	CATSRAGGVGYEQYF	TGTGCCACCAGCAGAGCCGGGGGAGTCGGATACGAGCAGTACTTC
TRBV5-4	TRBJ1-2	.	TRBD1	CASSLAGTRSTGGGYTF	TGTGCCAGCAGCCTCGCCGGAACCCGCTCGACAGGGGGTGGCTACACCTTC
TRBV5-5	TRBJ2-1	.	.	CASSGPNNREQFF	TGTGCCAGCAGCGGGCCGAATAACCGGGAGCAGTTCTTC
TRBV18	TRBJ1-1	.	.	CASTRQPNTEAFF	TGTGCCAGCACCAGACAGCCGAACACTGAAGCTTTCTTT
TRBV27	TRBJ2-5	.	TRBD2	CASSLLAGALETQYF	TGTGCCAGCAGTCTGCTAGCGGGAGCATTGGAGACCCAGTACTTC
TRBV21-1	TRBJ2-2	.	.	CASAQGPPLKFGGELFF	TGTGCCAGTGCGCAGGGCCCCCCTCTAAAGTTTGGCGGGGAGCTGTTTTTT
TRBV24-1	TRBJ1-5	.	.	CATSDGQPNQPQHF	TGTGCCACCAGTGATGGACAACCCAATCAGCCCCAGCATTTT
TRBV18	TRBJ1-4	.	TRBD1	CASSSTGGGEKLFF	TGTGCCAGCTCATCGACAGGGGGCGGTGAAAAACTGTTTTTT
TRBV10-3	TRBJ2-6	.	TRBD2	CAITAGGAGGANVLTF	TGTGCCATCACGGCGGGGGGCGCGGGTGGGGCCAACGTCCTGACTTTC
TRBV6-5	TRBJ2-7	.	.	CASSQVDPATEQYF	TGTGCCAGCAGTCAGGTGGATCCAGCTACCGAGCAGTACTTC